Listed below are T cell receptor beta chains from one sample, sequenced in a study of preoperative IRX-2 immunotherapy in early breast cancer. The protocol was immunoSEQ multiplex PCR, while the TCRdb copy is restricted to in-frame clones and leaves out a portion. The table records about 13,000 clones, roughly 93% of them present only once. Sampling was conducted from a patient treated with IRX-2 immunotherapy. All receptors come from a human donor with breast cancer. Both conserved end residues are trimmed from each CDR3. A D gene is named only where the DNA matches it firmly.

TRBD2 TRBV19 ASTGSGGQF
TRBD2 TRBV7-2 ASSSSGGTTYEQY
NA TRBV6-6 ASSYSNQAGYT
NA TRBV21-1 ASSKEGLRVETKEQY
NA TRBV9 ASSEARSTEAF
TRBD1 TRBV5-1 ASSYRTGGVLSGNTIY
NA TRBV7-5 ASSPWSGEAF
NA TRBV5-4 ASSSEGTANNEQF
NA TRBV10-1 ASSGNIAVDTQY
TRBD1 TRBV5-4 ASSQDRGHSPLH
NA TRBV14 ASSHLVGTRDTGELF
NA TRBV10-3 AISESVKIYEQY
NA TRBV5-4 ASSLRSPPNYGYT
NA TRBV7-2 ASTGQGTRGANVLT
NA TRBV19 ASSVDRIAEAF
NA TRBV28 ASRIQAFNSPLH